The following is a T cell receptor (beta chain) sequence with its context. The antigen it binds to is not known. No much larger clone is present one base from it, and per-base qualities are unavailable. The CDR1 and CDR2 encoded by the germline V gene are MNHEY and SVGAGI. V gives up 6 bases and J gives up 6 bases, and the segment between their germline ends measures 9 bases. The CDR3 sequence holds 11 residues, the cysteine and phenylalanine included. Only CDR3 DNA is held: 33 bases, read in frame from base 1. The data derive from a study of blood T cell repertoires in COVID-19 (TCRdb year 2020). In terms of the full investigation: The collaborator samples originated in the United States, Italy and Spain and spanned the acute and convalescent phases of COVID-19. The dataset comprised deeply sampled blood TCRbeta repertoires from subjects exposed to, actively infected with, or recovered from COVID-19. Samples came from the ongoing ImmuneRACE study (first 160 participants) plus 1,254 subjects from 6 global collaborators. The prospective study material was composed of cDNA or gDNA derived from T cells, B-cell-depleted T cells, or PBMCs. HLA class I and class II types, where available, came from metadata supplied by the sample provider rather than from assay-based typing. The repertoires were released in a freely available public database meant as a resource for research on the immune response to SARS-CoV-2. Sample metadata almost always included a de-identified subject ID, COVID-19 status, age in years and sex. General findings and caveats noted by the study authors: The quantity of clinical and demographic metadata differed by source and by participant and was supplied without curation.

TCRbeta CDR3 regions were amplified from genomic DNA by means of the immunoSEQ Assay, a bias-controlled multiplex PCR. The published analysis was carried out like this. Nucleated cell counts per sample were estimated from amplification of reference gene primers within the assay. To quantify the absolute abundance of each unique TCRbeta CDR3 rearrangement, sequence reads were collapsed and filtered. For each sample, productive Simpson clonality was calculated by taking the square root of Simpson's diversity index across productive rearrangements. TCRdb holds this immuneACCESS table with in-frame rearrangements only. Some clones are missing; in checked studies, unresolved V genes explain under half, and the rest has no known cause. Clonal size and the V and J genes are those of that table, whereas D and trimming came from the DNA. The sample table records some 96,000 clones; just under 85% of these occur just once. The ten largest clonotypes hold about an eighth of the sample.

Collaborating institutions collected whole blood in K2EDTA tubes following their own protocols. For TCRbeta analysis, collaborator samples were shipped as frozen whole blood, as isolated PBMCs, or as DNA extracted from either sample type. The sequenced material came from peripheral blood. This clonotype originated in a man aged 50-60 years with active or convalescent COVID-19. The chain was built from TRBV6-5 and TRBJ2-7, with no confident D gene call. The DNA reads TGTGCCAGCAGAACCAGCGTCGAGCAGTACTTC. Its translation reads: CASRTSVEQYF.